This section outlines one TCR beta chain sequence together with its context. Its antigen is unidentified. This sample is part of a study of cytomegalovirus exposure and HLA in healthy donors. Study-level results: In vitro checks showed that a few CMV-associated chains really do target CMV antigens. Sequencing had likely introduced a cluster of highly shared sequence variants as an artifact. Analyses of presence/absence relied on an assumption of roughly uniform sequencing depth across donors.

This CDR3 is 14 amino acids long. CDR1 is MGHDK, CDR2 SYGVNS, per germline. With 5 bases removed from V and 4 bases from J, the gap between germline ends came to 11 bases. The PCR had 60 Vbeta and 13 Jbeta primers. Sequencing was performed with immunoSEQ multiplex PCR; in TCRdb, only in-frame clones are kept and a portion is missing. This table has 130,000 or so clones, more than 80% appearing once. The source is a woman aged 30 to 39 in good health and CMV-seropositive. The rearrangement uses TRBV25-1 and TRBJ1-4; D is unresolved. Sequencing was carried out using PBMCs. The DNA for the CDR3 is TGTGCCAGCAGTCCATGGGCGAGTAATGAAAAACTGTTTTTT. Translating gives CASSPWASNEKLFF.